These T cell receptor beta chains were read from a single sample in a study of T and B cells in COVID-19 patients. TCRdb passed the multiplex PCR reads through MiXCR, listing each CDR3 protein once. The data hold roughly 7,200 distinct CDR3 sequences, with approximately 24% observed a single time. Sequencing used blood. Source of these receptors: a human donor with active COVID-19. CDR3s include the opening cysteine and the closing phenylalanine or tryptophan. Fields, in order: V gene, J gene, clone size, D gene, CDR3 protein, CDR3 DNA. A D gene is named only where the DNA matches it firmly. Size is stated for part of the rows, as once, few or many counts, or as a class when the clone is expanded.

>TRBV12-3/TRBV12-4|TRBJ1-5|many|.
CASTLREGVDQPQHF
TGTGCCAGCACCCTAAGGGAAGGGGTGGATCAGCCCCAGCATTTT
>TRBV12-3/TRBV12-4|TRBJ2-2|medium-sized|TRBD1
CASSITGGYTGELFF
TGTGCCAGCAGTATTACAGGGGGGTACACCGGGGAGCTGTTTTTT
>TRBV10-3|TRBJ2-6|many|.
CAISAVAGANVLTF
TGTGCCATCAGTGCGGTAGCTGGGGCCAACGTCCTGACTTTC
>TRBV20-1|TRBJ1-1|.|TRBD1
CSASRTGGAEAFF
TGCAGTGCGAGTAGAACAGGGGGCGCTGAAGCTTTCTTT
>TRBV6-5|TRBJ1-6|medium-sized|.
CASRSQSSYNSPLHF
TGTGCCAGCAGATCACAGAGCTCCTATAATTCACCCCTCCACTTT
>TRBV11-1|TRBJ1-3|medium-sized|.
CASSYSQVDYSGNTIYF
TGTGCCAGCAGCTACAGCCAAGTGGACTACTCTGGAAACACCATATATTTT
>TRBV30|TRBJ1-6|many|.
CAWSVRGRPGDSPLHF
TGTGCCTGGAGTGTACGGGGACGACCCGGGGATTCACCCCTCCACTTT
>TRBV19|TRBJ2-1|medium-sized|.
CASSIPGTKSDNEQFF
TGTGCCAGTAGTATCCCCGGGACAAAGAGCGACAATGAGCAGTTCTTC
>TRBV6-5|TRBJ2-1|medium-sized|TRBD2
CASSLGLAANEQFF
TGTGCCAGCAGTCTGGGACTAGCGGCCAATGAGCAGTTCTTC
>TRBV24-1|TRBJ1-2|few|TRBD1
CATSEPDRGHGYTF
TGTGCCACCAGTGAGCCCGACAGGGGCCATGGCTACACCTTC
>TRBV30|TRBJ2-7|.|.
CAWSPQGYERYF
TGTGCCTGGAGCCCCCAGGGGTACGAGCGGTACTTC